The rows below give T cell receptor beta chains drawn from one sample of a study of early T cells in non-severe SARS-CoV-2 infection. TCRdb called the 5' RACE reads again in MiXCR, with one record for every CDR3 protein. The table lists about 67,000 distinct CDR3 sequences, about 9.1% of them singletons. Sequenced here: whole blood, sampled at baseline. These receptors were obtained from an adult who was a healthcare worker with PCR-confirmed SARS-CoV-2 infection or an uninfected control (not recorded which). CDR3s include the opening cysteine and the closing phenylalanine or tryptophan.

v_call cdr3_aa
TRBV28 CASRGGTSGIYEQYF
TRBV30 CAWSPLAGAHYEQYF
TRBV7-2 CASSSAGRDHNEQFF
TRBV19 CASSPGTNQPQHF
TRBV7-2 CASSLRGSTSNQPQHF
TRBV20-1 CSARTELGFLANEQFF
TRBV20-1 CSAREASLQPQHF
TRBV6-2/TRBV6-3 CASSYSRGIADTQYF
TRBV5-1 CASSLTPLEYNEQLF
TRBV6-2/TRBV6-3 CASSYRGAGSPLHF
TRBV2 CASSEITSGRASFKNIQYF
TRBV27 CASSPRLAAKNIQYF
TRBV6-2/TRBV6-3 CASSYSTGAIDSNQPQHF
TRBV7-9 CASSPSGQGSSDTQYF
TRBV28 CASSPSTNYGYTF
TRBV7-6 CASSLQSTYNEQFF
TRBV27 CASSHSRAGAIGKLYEQYF
TRBV7-2 CASSLVVSGNYGYTF
TRBV29-1 CSVADRAASIEAFF
TRBV7-2 CASSLDGRDQFF
TRBV20-1 CSAIPLGRSKDTQYF
TRBV25-1 CASSESLGDTEKLFF
TRBV5-5 CASSLAQGIYGYTF
TRBV6-2/TRBV6-3 CASSPYYEQYF
TRBV28 CASSLSLAGVGEQYF
TRBV20-1 CSASGRAGEQYF
TRBV6-2/TRBV6-3 CASRYGFSYNEQFF
TRBV28 CATMTMVGNYGYTF
TRBV7-8 CASSLAVEQFF
TRBV29-1 CSKQGAGNEQFF
TRBV11-3 CASSLGGGGLEQFF
TRBV6-2/TRBV6-3 CASSPFGGFRAFF
TRBV7-2 CASSLAGRDLTEAFF
TRBV12-3/TRBV12-4 CASSLGLEIGYTF
TRBV7-9 CASSFASGSVNEQFF
TRBV7-3 CASSPDGRARDEQFF
TRBV6-1 CASSPDSFGEQFF
TRBV29-1 CSVGRGGVNEQFF
TRBV4-1 CASSLTTDDYEQYF
TRBV7-9 CASSLARGSGNQPQHF
TRBV6-5 CASSYLSLGEQYF
TRBV7-9 CASSLDGPRLGKLFF
TRBV10-3 CAISDGRETQYF
TRBV5-1 CASSLRDRSNSPLHF
TRBV5-1 CASSSGRGGNTEAFF
TRBV4-3 CASSQRWGQGGSPLHF
TRBV10-3 CAIRPGQHTDTQYF
TRBV5-5 CASSWNDRGFTEAFF
TRBV10-3 CAISDTKQGNRPYNEQFF
TRBV10-3 CAISDGTGGLDTQYF
TRBV20-1 CSARGDSQRTEAFF
TRBV20-1 CSASEPKPIEDEQYF